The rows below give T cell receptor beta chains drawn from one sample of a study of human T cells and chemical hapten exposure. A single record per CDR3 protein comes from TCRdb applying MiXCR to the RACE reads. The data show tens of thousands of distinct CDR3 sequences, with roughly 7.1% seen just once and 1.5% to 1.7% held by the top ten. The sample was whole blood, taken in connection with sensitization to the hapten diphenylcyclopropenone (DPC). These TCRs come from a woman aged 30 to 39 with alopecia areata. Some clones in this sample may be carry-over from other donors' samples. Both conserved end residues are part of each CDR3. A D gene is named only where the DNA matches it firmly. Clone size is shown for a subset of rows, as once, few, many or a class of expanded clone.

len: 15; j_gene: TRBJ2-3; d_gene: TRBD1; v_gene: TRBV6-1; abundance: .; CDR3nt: TGTGCCAGCAGTAGGACAGGGATTACCACAGATACGCAGTATTTT; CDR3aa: CASSRTGITTDTQYF
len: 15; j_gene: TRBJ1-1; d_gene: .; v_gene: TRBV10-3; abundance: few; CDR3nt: TGTGCCATCAGTGATCGGGGACTGTCGAACACTGAAGCTTTCTTT; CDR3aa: CAISDRGLSNTEAFF
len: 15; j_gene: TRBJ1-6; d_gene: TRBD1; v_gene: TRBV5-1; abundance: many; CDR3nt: TGCGCCAGCAGCCTAGGGACAGGAGTCAATTCACCCCTCCACTTT; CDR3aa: CASSLGTGVNSPLHF
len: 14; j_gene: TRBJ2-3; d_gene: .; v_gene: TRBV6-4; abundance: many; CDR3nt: TGTGCCAGCAGTGAGACTAGTACGACAGATACGCAGTATTTT; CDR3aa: CASSETSTTDTQYF
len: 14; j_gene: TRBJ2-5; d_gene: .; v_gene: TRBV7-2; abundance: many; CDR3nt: TGTGCCAGCAGAGCCAGGTCGAGCCAAGAGACCCAGTACTTC; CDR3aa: CASRARSSQETQYF
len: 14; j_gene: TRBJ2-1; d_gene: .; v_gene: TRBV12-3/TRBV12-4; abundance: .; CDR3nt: TGTGCCAGCAGAGGAGGGGGCAGGTCCGATGAGCAGTTCTTC; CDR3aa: CASRGGGRSDEQFF
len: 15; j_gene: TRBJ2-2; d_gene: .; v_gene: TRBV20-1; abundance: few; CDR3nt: TGCAGTGCTAGAGTCGGTGGGGTGAACACCGGGGAGCTGTTTTTT; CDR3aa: CSARVGGVNTGELFF
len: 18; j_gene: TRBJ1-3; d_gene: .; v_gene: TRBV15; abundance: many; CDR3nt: TGTGCCACCAGCAGAGTGACCGACCTAGTGGTCTCTGGAAACACCATATATTTT; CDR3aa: CATSRVTDLVVSGNTIYF
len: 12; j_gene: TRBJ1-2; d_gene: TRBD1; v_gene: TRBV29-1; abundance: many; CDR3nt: TGCAGCGCCCACAGGGGAACAGGTGGCTACACCTTC; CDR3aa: CSAHRGTGGYTF
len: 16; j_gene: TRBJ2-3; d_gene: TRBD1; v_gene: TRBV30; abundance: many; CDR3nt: TGTGCCTGGAGAGGGGACCGGGACAGAAACACAGATACGCAGTATTTT; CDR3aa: CAWRGDRDRNTDTQYF